The TCR beta chain under discussion was sequenced for a study of beta chain features in type 1 diabetes. Study details: No age, gender or cell yield differences were seen between patients and healthy donors. In all, some 100 million sorted cells from all samples were analyzed.

CD4+ cells of the naive, central memory, regulatory and stem cell-like memory types were sorted via CD45RO/CCR7/CD25/CD127/CD95/CD27. CDR3 length: 13 amino acids. Reverse transcription of all isolated RNA meant that expressed TCRB transcripts were sequenced. Repertoires were generated with immunoSEQ multiplex PCR, while TCRdb's copy carries only in-frame clones and drops some. The sample contains about 260,000 clones, around 65% of which appear only once. For this clone: What it binds is not known.

General study findings and limits: Diminished insertions and augmented deletions at VDJ junctions characterized type 1 diabetes patients.

The sample was naive CD4+ T cells from blood. This receptor was taken from a man aged 25 to 40 in good health. The chain couples TRBV21-1 to TRBJ2-1; no check of the table's D call, TRBD1, against the DNA was made. TRBV21-1 is given as a pseudogene. This CDR3 reads CAGKRQVRNEQFF. In DNA, the CDR3 is TGTGCCGGCAAGAGACAGGTGAGGAATGAGCAGTTCTTC.